This entry concerns a single TCR beta chain. PCR primers comprised 60 Vbeta and 13 Jbeta primers. Profiled with immunoSEQ multiplex PCR; TCRdb holds only in-frame clones, not every one. Its clone listing holds roughly 140,000 clones. The sample originates from a study of cytomegalovirus exposure and HLA in healthy donors. V lost 5 bases to trimming and J lost 1 base; unmatched junction nucleotides: 1. The germline V gene encodes CDR1 SGHTA and CDR2 FQGNSA. This CDR3 comprises 14 residues. The sequenced sample consisted of PBMCs. The rearrangement joins TRBV7-2 to TRBJ2-5; 10 bases fit TRBD2. The clonotype originates from a male donor in good health and CMV-seronegative. This CDR3 is CASSKRGGQETQYF. The DNA for the CDR3 is TGTGCCAGCAGCAAGCGGGGGGGCCAAGAGACCCAGTACTTC.